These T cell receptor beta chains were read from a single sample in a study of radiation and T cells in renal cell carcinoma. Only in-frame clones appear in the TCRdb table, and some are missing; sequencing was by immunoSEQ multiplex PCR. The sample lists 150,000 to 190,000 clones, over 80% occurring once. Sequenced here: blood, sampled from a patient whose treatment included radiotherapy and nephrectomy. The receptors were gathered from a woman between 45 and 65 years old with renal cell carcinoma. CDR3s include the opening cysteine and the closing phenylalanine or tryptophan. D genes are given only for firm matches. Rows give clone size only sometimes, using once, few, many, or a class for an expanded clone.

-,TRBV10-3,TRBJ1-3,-,TGTGCCATCAGATCGGACAGCTCTGGAAACACCATATATTTT,CAIRSDSSGNTIYF
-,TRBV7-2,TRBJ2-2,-,TGTGCCAGCAGCCTAGGGACGGTCACCGGGGAGCTGTTTTTT,CASSLGTVTGELFF
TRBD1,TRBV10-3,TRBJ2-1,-,TGTGCCATCAGAGGGACAGGGGTAATGGATGAGCAGTTCTTC,CAIRGTGVMDEQFF
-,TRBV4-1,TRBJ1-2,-,TGCGCCAGCAGCCAAGATGACAGGAACTATGGCTACACCTTC,CASSQDDRNYGYTF
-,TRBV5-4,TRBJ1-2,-,TGTGCCAGCAGCCAGGACAGCACCTATGGCTACACCTTC,CASSQDSTYGYTF
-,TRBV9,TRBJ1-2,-,TGTGCCAGCAGAGGCAACAGGGTTCTCTATGGCTACACCTTC,CASRGNRVLYGYTF
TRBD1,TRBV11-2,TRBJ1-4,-,TGTGCCAGCAGAAAGACAGGGATCAATGAAAAACTGTTTTTT,CASRKTGINEKLFF
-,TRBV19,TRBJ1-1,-,TGTGCCTCAAGCGAAAGGGAGGGGGAAGCTTTCTTT,CASSEREGEAFF
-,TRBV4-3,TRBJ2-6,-,TGCGCCAGCAGCCAAGATTGGGCCAGGGAAAAAGCATGGGGGGCCAACGTCCTGACTTTC,CASSQDWAREKAWGANVLTF
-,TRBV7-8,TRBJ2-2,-,TGTGCCAGCAGCTTAGCTGGCATTGGGACCGGGGAGCTGTTTTTT,CASSLAGIGTGELFF
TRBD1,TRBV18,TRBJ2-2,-,TGTGCCAGCTCATCGACAGGGGGAGACACCGGGGAGCTGTTTTTT,CASSSTGGDTGELFF
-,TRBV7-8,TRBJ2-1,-,TGTGCCAGCAGCAAAGGGACAACAACTCTCTACAATGAGCAGTTCTTC,CASSKGTTTLYNEQFF
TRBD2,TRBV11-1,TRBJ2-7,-,TGTGCCAGCAGCTTGGGGACTAGCGGTTACGAGCAGTACTTC,CASSLGTSGYEQYF
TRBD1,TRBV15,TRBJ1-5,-,TGTGCCACCAGCAGGGGCACAGGGGACTTTACGAATCAGCCCCAGCATTTT,CATSRGTGDFTNQPQHF
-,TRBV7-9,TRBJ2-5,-,TGTGCCAGCAGCCGTCCTGGGGAGACCCAGTACTTC,CASSRPGETQYF
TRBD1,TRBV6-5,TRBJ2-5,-,TGTGCCAGCAGAATGGAACGGACAGGAAAAGAGACCCAGTACTTC,CASRMERTGKETQYF
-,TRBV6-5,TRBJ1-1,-,TGTGCCAGCAATCGGGGCCAGGGAGAAGCTTTCTTT,CASNRGQGEAFF
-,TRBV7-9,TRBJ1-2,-,TGTGCCAGCAGCTTAGCAGGAGTCAGATTAGACTACACCTTC,CASSLAGVRLDYTF
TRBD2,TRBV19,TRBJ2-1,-,TGTGCCAGTAGTAACCCCCTTTCGCTAGCGGGTAGAGGCAATGAGCAGTTCTTC,CASSNPLSLAGRGNEQFF
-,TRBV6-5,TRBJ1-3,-,TGTGCCAGCAGGGGGGCTTCCTCTGGAAACACCATATATTTT,CASRGASSGNTIYF
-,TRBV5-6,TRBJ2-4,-,TGTGCCAGCAGCTTCGGAACGGGAGCCAAAAACATTCAGTACTTC,CASSFGTGAKNIQYF
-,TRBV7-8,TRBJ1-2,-,TGTGCCAGCAGCCCCGCCGGACCTTTGCGCTATGGCTACACCTTC,CASSPAGPLRYGYTF
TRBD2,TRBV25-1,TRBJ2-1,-,TGTGCCAGCGAAACCCGACTAGCGGGGGGAAAACAGTTCTTC,CASETRLAGGKQFF
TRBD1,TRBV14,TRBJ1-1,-,TGTGCCAGCAGCCGCAGGGGGCGGAACACTGAAGCTTTCTTT,CASSRRGRNTEAFF
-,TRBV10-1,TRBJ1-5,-,TGCGCCATCAAGCTCCGGACCTGCAATCAGCCCCAGCATTTT,CAIKLRTCNQPQHF
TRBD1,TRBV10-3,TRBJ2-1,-,TGTGCCATCAGTGGGCAGGGGGCGGTCGATGAGCAGTTCTTC,CAISGQGAVDEQFF
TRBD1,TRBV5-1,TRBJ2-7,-,TGCGCCAGCAGCCATGGGGACAGACCATCCTACGAGCAGTACTTC,CASSHGDRPSYEQYF
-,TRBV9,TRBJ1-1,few,TGTGCCAGCTCCTCTAGGCGGGGCCCCGGTGGGGGTGAAGCTTTCTTT,CASSSRRGPGGGEAFF
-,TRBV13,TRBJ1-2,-,TGTGCCAGCAGCGCGGCATATGGGGGCTACACCTTC,CASSAAYGGYTF
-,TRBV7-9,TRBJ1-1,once,TGTGCCAGCAGCCGCGAGGTATCCTTGAACACTGAAGCTTTCTTT,CASSREVSLNTEAFF
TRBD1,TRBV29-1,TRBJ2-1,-,TGCAGCGTTGAGACTCCGGGACAGGGATATTACAATGAGCAGTTCTTC,CSVETPGQGYYNEQFF
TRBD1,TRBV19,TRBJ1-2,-,TGTGCCAGTAGTATAGATCGGACCAACAGGGGGCTTGGCTACACCTTC,CASSIDRTNRGLGYTF
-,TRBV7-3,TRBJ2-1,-,TGTGCCAGCAGCTTAACTGGCAATGAGCAGTTCTTC,CASSLTGNEQFF